Presented here are 20 T cell receptor beta chains from one specimen sequenced in a study of blood T cell repertoires in COVID-19. The table came from immunoSEQ multiplex PCR; TCRdb's copy has only in-frame clones and leaves some out. Here the sample spans over 85,000 clones, around 79% being singletons. The sequenced sample was peripheral blood. The receptors here all came from a woman older than 75 with active or convalescent COVID-19.

This clone was counted only a few times. This chain joins TRBV4-1 and TRBJ2-7; D might be TRBD1 (5 bases). The CDR3 runs 13 residues. V was clipped by 3 bases and J by 5 bases, with 11 bases between them. Germline-derived CDR1 and CDR2 are MGHRA and YSYEKL. CDR3 nucleotides: TGCGCCAGCAGCCAGAACAGGCTGAACGAGCAGTACTTC. Amino acid sequence: CASSQNRLNEQYF.

J is TRBJ2-7 and V is TRBV5-1; weak D call: TRBD2 (6 bases). Germline CDR1 is SGHRS and CDR2 is YFSETQ. CDR3 length: 15 amino acids. The V gene lost 3 bases and the J gene lost 2 bases, with 15 bases spanning the gap. This chain's CDR3 is CASSSGDSQPYEQYF. The CDR3 DNA is TGCGCCAGCAGCTCGGGGGACTCCCAACCCTACGAGCAGTACTTC.

The chain carries TRBV24-1 and TRBJ2-1; 10 positions agree with TRBD2. The length of the CDR3 is 17 residues. Germline CDR1 reads KGHDR; CDR2 reads SFDVKD. V trimming: 3 bases; J trimming: 6 bases; junction bases outside the gene matches: 10. The CDR3 region is CATSDPSGTSAVNEQFF. In nucleotides, the CDR3 is TGTGCCACCAGTGATCCCTCCGGGACTAGCGCCGTCAATGAGCAGTTCTTC.

The V gene is TRBV5-1, the J gene TRBJ2-5; TRBD1 is a possible D gene (7 bases). Germline V gene data show CDR1 as SGHRS and CDR2 as YFSETQ. There are 13 residues in the CDR3. The germline V and J ends were trimmed by 7 bases and 3 bases, with 13 bases remaining between them. The CDR3 loop reads CASRGTVEETQYF. The CDR3 nucleotides are TGCGCCAGCCGGGGGACAGTCGAAGAGACCCAGTACTTC.

V and J are TRBV19 and TRBJ2-3, with a possible D match to TRBD1 (6 bases). V was trimmed by 3 bases and J by 2 bases, leaving 12 bases between them. This CDR3 spans 15 amino acids. Germline V lookup: CDR1 LNHDA, CDR2 SQIVND (reference sequence). The CDR3 DNA reads as TGTGCCAGTAGTATGACCAGGGGAACCACAGATACGCAGTATTTT. It codes for CASSMTRGTTDTQYF.

The chain carries TRBV10-1 and TRBJ2-1; D perhaps matches TRBD1 (5 bases). There are 13 residues in the CDR3. Germline V gives CDR1 WNHNN, CDR2 SYGVQD (reference sequence). The V gene lost 6 bases and the J gene lost 2 bases, with 8 bases spanning the gap. The CDR3 sequence is CASRTATYNEQFF. In DNA, the CDR3 is TGCGCCAGCAGGACAGCAACCTACAATGAGCAGTTCTTC.

This chain links TRBV6-2 or TRBV6-3 with TRBJ2-2; D is perhaps TRBD2 (5 bases). This CDR3 contains 13 residues. Germline lookup yields CDR1 MNHEY and CDR2 SVGEGT. Between the trimmed V and J ends, which lost 5 bases and 6 bases, there was a span of 10 bases. DNA of the CDR3: TGTGCCAGCAGTCCCACTAGTTCCGGGGAGCTGTTTTTT. Protein: CASSPTSSGELFF.

CDR3 sequence: CASSHGVATTTDTQYF. In DNA, the CDR3 is TGCGCCAGCAGCCACGGGGTAGCGACAACCACAGATACGCAGTATTTT. The chain carries TRBV23-1 and TRBJ2-3; possibly TRBD2 for D (5 bases). TRBV23-1 is treated as an ORF (open reading frame) with a function not yet certain. The CDR3 spans 16 residues. V shed 6 bases and J shed 2 bases, with 18 bases lying between them.

This rearrangement joins TRBV9 to TRBJ2-6, with D unresolved. V was shortened by 2 bases and J by 0 bases, with 6 bases between the two germline ends. The CDR3 is 15 residues long. Germline loops: CDR1 SGDLS, CDR2 YYNGEE. The CDR3 sequence: CASSVRNSGANVLTF. In DNA, the CDR3 is TGTGCCAGCAGCGTGAGGAACTCTGGGGCCAACGTCCTGACTTTC. The entire variable domain, with the rest obtained from reference TRBV9 and TRBJ2-6, is as follows: DSGVTQTPKHLITATGQRVTLRCSPRSGDLSVYWYQQSLDQGLQFLIQYYNGEERAKGNILERFSAQQFPDLHSELNLSSLELGDSALYFCASSVRNSGANVLTFGAGSRLTVL.

The rearrangement links TRBV7-3 to TRBJ2-5, with 13 bases matching TRBD2. Germline values: CDR1 SGHTA, CDR2 FQGTGA. V was clipped by 9 bases and J by 9 bases; unmatched bases: 16. The CDR3 contains 16 residues. This CDR3 is CASSGTSGIPVAAQYF. The CDR3 DNA sequence: TGTGCCAGTTCCGGGACTAGCGGGATACCAGTGGCGGCCCAGTACTTC.

The rearrangement uses TRBV3-1 (or the pseudogene TRBV3-2) and TRBJ2-1, with 7 bases that match TRBD2. V lost 0 bases and J lost 4; bases outside the gene matches: 9. This CDR3 has 17 residues. From germline, CDR1 is LGHDT and CDR2 YNNKEL (reference sequence). CDR3 residues: CASSQDLTGGLYNEQFF. The CDR3 coding sequence is TGTGCCAGCAGCCAAGATCTTACGGGAGGCCTTTACAATGAGCAGTTCTTC.

V is TRBV7-7 and J is TRBJ2-5; 7 bases align to TRBD1. Germline V gives CDR1 SSHAT, CDR2 FNYEAQ (reference sequence). J lost 3 bases, V lost 5 bases, and 6 bases had no gene match. The CDR3 runs to 14 residues. CDR3 in amino acids: CASSRGTVEETQYF. The CDR3, as DNA: TGTGCCAGCAGCCGAGGGACAGTGGAAGAGACCCAGTACTTC.

The DNA for the CDR3 is TGTGCCAGCAGCTTGGCCCTGACCGGGGAGCTGTTTTTT. Amino acids: CASSLALTGELFF. The chain joins TRBV5-5 to TRBJ2-2, with D unclear. V was pared by 0 bases and J by 5 bases, with 5 bases between. Per the germline V gene, CDR1 is SGHKS and CDR2 is YYEKEE (reference sequence). This CDR3 is 13 amino acids long.

The rearrangement links TRBV6-5 to TRBJ2-2; tentative D call: TRBD1 (6 bases). The CDR3 loop spans 15 amino acids. Germline V lookup: CDR1 MNHEY, CDR2 SVGAGI. V lost 10 bases to trimming and J lost 0 bases, with 15 bases between them. CDR3 in DNA: TGTGCCAACTCTAGGACAGTCGCGAACACCGGGGAGCTGTTTTTT. This encodes CANSRTVANTGELFF.

This chain connects TRBV4-2 to TRBJ2-6, with D perhaps TRBD1 (6 bases). There are 18 residues in the CDR3. Germline CDR1 reads LGHNA; CDR2 reads YNFKEQ. V dropped 4 bases and J dropped 0 bases, with 16 bases sitting between them. The CDR3 reads CASSRGSTGNSGANVLTF. The CDR3 bases are TGTGCCAGCAGCCGCGGTAGCACAGGGAACTCTGGGGCCAACGTCCTGACTTTC.

This chain uses TRBV11-2 with TRBJ2-7; weak D call: TRBD2 (6 bases). Germline values: CDR1 SGHAT, CDR2 FQNNGV. The CDR3 runs to 14 residues. The germline V and J ends were trimmed by 3 bases and 5 bases, with 14 bases remaining between them. This chain's CDR3 is CASSLAGSINEQYF. The CDR3 coding sequence is TGTGCCAGCAGCTTGGCCGGGAGTATAAACGAGCAGTACTTC.

The chain employs TRBV12-5 and TRBJ2-1, with 15 positions matching TRBD2. Germline V gene sequence: CDR1 LGHNT, CDR2 FRNRAP. The CDR3 sequence is 19 residues long. With 5 bases clipped from V and 4 bases from J, the junction kept 12 bases outside the gene matches. CDR3 protein: CASGIGLAGGGRLYNEQFF. CDR3 coding DNA: TGTGCTAGTGGTATTGGACTAGCGGGAGGGGGTCGACTTTACAATGAGCAGTTCTTC.

The V gene is TRBV25-1, the J gene TRBJ1-1, with D unclear. Germline V gene lookup returns CDR1 MGHDK and CDR2 SYGVNS. The CDR3 length is 13 residues. V dropped 8 bases and J dropped 5 bases, with 15 bases sitting between them. The CDR3 protein is CASGPSLRTEAFF. The CDR3 DNA follows: TGTGCCAGCGGTCCGAGTTTGAGGACTGAAGCTTTCTTT.

V gene TRBV7-8 combines with J gene TRBJ1-5; 8 nucleotides line up with TRBD1. This CDR3 has 18 amino acids. Germline V gene lookup returns CDR1 SGHVS and CDR2 FQNEAQ. The J segment lost 3 bases and the V segment lost 5 bases, leaving 15 bases of the junction unmatched. The CDR3 is CASSQAAGGKYYNQPQHF. As DNA, the CDR3 is TGTGCCAGCAGCCAGGCGGCAGGGGGCAAGTATTACAATCAGCCCCAGCATTTT.

The chain joins TRBV7-2 to TRBJ2-4; TRBD1 matches at 8 bases. With 4 bases clipped from V and 7 bases from J, the junction kept 12 bases outside the gene matches. There are 16 residues in the CDR3. Germline V gene data show CDR1 as SGHTA and CDR2 as FQGNSA. The CDR3 DNA reads TGTGCCAGCAGCTCCAGGGGGCAGACCCTAAGGAACATTCAGTACTTC. This encodes CASSSRGQTLRNIQYF.